One sample yielded the 29 T cell receptor beta chains listed below, sequenced in a study of cytomegalovirus exposure and HLA in healthy donors. The primer mix had 60 Vbeta and 13 Jbeta primers. The table came from immunoSEQ multiplex PCR; TCRdb's copy has only in-frame clones and leaves some out. The table shows approximately 110,000 clones, with about 81% occurring only once. Sequencing was done on a sample of PBMCs. These receptors came from a woman under 40 in good health and CMV-seronegative.

The rearrangement joins TRBV27 to TRBJ1-2; 8 nucleotides match TRBD1. CDR3 length: 13 residues. Germline assignment: CDR1 MNHEY and CDR2 SMNVEV (reference sequence). V shed 4 bases and J 5 bases; nucleotides not matched to a gene: 3. The CDR3 sequence: CASSSGGAYGYTF. The CDR3 DNA reads as TGTGCCAGCAGTTCAGGGGGCGCGTATGGCTACACCTTC.

The chain links TRBV6-6 to TRBJ1-2; the match to TRBD1 covers 8 bases. Germline V gene data show CDR1 as MNHNY and CDR2 as SVGAGI (reference sequence). V dropped 5 bases and J dropped 2; count of bases not matched to a gene: 4. The CDR3 extends over 14 amino acids. The chain's CDR3 is CASSPRQGNYGYTF. CDR3 bases: TGTGCCAGCAGTCCACGACAGGGGAACTATGGCTACACCTTC.

The chain recombines TRBV29-1 with TRBJ2-1, with D perhaps TRBD2 (5 bases). V dropped 4 bases and J dropped 10 bases, with 17 bases sitting between them. Germline values: CDR1 SQVTM, CDR2 ANQGSEA. CDR3 size: 13 residues. The CDR3 DNA reads TGCAGCGTTGGACTTGACCGGGGAATGGAGCAGTTCTTC. Translating gives CSVGLDRGMEQFF.

J is TRBJ2-7 and V is TRBV30; 9 nucleotides agree with TRBD1. The ends lost 2 bases at V and 4 bases at J; junction bases unmatched: 6. CDR3 size: 14 residues. CDR1 is GTSNPN and CDR2 is SVGIG in the germline V gene (reference sequence). CDR3 protein: CAWSTQGARYEQYF. DNA of the CDR3: TGTGCCTGGAGTACACAGGGGGCGAGGTACGAGCAGTACTTC.

The J gene is TRBJ2-7, the V gene TRBV12-5; no firm D call. The CDR3 length is 12 residues. The V end lost 1 base, the J end lost 5 bases, and 6 bases lay between the germline ends. Germline V lookup: CDR1 LGHNT, CDR2 FRNRAP. Here the CDR3 reads CASGLDTNEQYF. The CDR3 nucleotides are TGTGCTAGTGGTTTGGACACAAACGAGCAGTACTTC.

V usage is TRBV5-1 and J usage is TRBJ1-4; no clear D gene. V lost 3 bases, J lost 0 bases, and 6 bases lay in between. Germline lookup yields CDR1 SGHRS and CDR2 YFSETQ. The CDR3 is 14 amino acids. DNA of the CDR3: TGCGCCAGCAGCTCTACAGCAACTAATGAAAAACTGTTTTTT. Residues: CASSSTATNEKLFF.

J is TRBJ2-5 and V is TRBV5-8; 8 bases are shared with TRBD2. Germline V gene lookup returns CDR1 SGHTS and CDR2 YDEGEE. This CDR3 region has 14 residues. V was pared by 3 bases and J by 5 bases, with 6 bases of the junction left unmatched. For the CDR3, the DNA is TGTGCCAGCAGCTCGGGAGGGCGAGCGGAGACCCAGTACTTC. Its protein is CASSSGGRAETQYF.

This sequence joins TRBV19 and TRBJ1-1; a possible D gene is TRBD1 (6 bases). V shed 1 base and J shed 2 bases, with 20 bases lying between them. This CDR3 has 18 residues. Germline-derived CDR1 and CDR2 are LNHDA and SQIVND (reference sequence). The CDR3 is CASSIGAGGPSHNTEAFF. CDR3 DNA: TGTGCCAGTAGTATAGGTGCGGGGGGCCCTTCCCATAACACTGAAGCTTTCTTT.

The CDR3 region has the DNA TGTGCCAGCAGCATGGGGGACAGGGGGCCCACTGAAGCTTTCTTT. Its translation: CASSMGDRGPTEAFF. V usage is TRBV11-2 and J usage is TRBJ1-1; 12 bases map to TRBD1. The CDR3 length is 15 residues. The V gene's germline CDR1 is SGHAT and CDR2 FQNNGV. V was pared by 5 bases and J by 4 bases, with 5 bases of the junction left unmatched.

The CDR3 protein is CATSSGSIADTQYF. The CDR3 bases are TGTGCCACCTCTAGCGGGAGTATAGCAGATACGCAGTATTTT. The chain links TRBV19 to TRBJ2-3, with 10 nucleotides matching TRBD2. Germline assignment: CDR1 LNHDA and CDR2 SQIVND (reference sequence). The CDR3 sequence is 14 residues long. V was clipped by 10 bases and J by 4 bases; unmatched bases: 8.

This clone has only a few counts. V and J are TRBV19 and TRBJ1-1; tentative D call: TRBD1 (6 bases). The CDR3 has 13 residues. Germline V gives CDR1 LNHDA, CDR2 SQIVND (reference sequence). V dropped 8 bases and J dropped 6 bases, with 16 bases sitting between them. CDR3 sequence reads: CASGAGAFPEAFF. CDR3 DNA: TGTGCCAGTGGTGCAGGGGCCTTCCCTGAAGCTTTCTTT. The full variable domain, in which reference TRBV19 and TRBJ1-1 provide the parts outside the CDR3, is DGGITQSPKYLFRKEGQNVTLSCEQNLNHDAMYWYRQDPGQGLRLIYYSQIVNDFQKGDIAEGYSVSREKKESFPLTVTSAQKNPTAFYLCASGAGAFPEAFFGQGTRLTVV.

The V gene is TRBV2, the J gene TRBJ1-5, with TRBD1 as a possible D gene (5 bases). This CDR3 comprises 14 residues. With 6 bases removed from V and 0 bases from J, the gap between germline ends came to 9 bases. CDR1 and CDR2 (germline): SNHLY, FYNNEI. The CDR3 region has the DNA TGTGCCAGCAGGCCAGGGTTTAGCAATCAGCCCCAGCATTTT. Protein sequence: CASRPGFSNQPQHF.

The chain carries TRBV18 and TRBJ2-7; D unclear. Trimming stripped 1 base from V and 5 bases from J, with 15 bases between. Looked up from germline, CDR1 is KGHSH and CDR2 is LQKENI. This CDR3 has 15 residues. For the CDR3, the DNA is TGTGCCAGCTCACCACTCTGGAACAGAGCCAACGAGCAGTACTTC. Translation gives CASSPLWNRANEQYF.

The chain couples TRBV5-1 to TRBJ2-3, with no clear D. Germline CDR1 and CDR2: SGHRS and YFSETQ. V was cut by 0 bases and J by 2 bases, with 7 bases left in between. The CDR3 spans 14 residues. The DNA of the CDR3 is TGCGCCAGCAGCTTGGATACTATCACAGATACGCAGTATTTT. Translation: CASSLDTITDTQYF.

The chain carries TRBV7-8 and TRBJ2-1, with 11 bases lining up with TRBD2. CDR3 size: 14 residues. Trimming took 5 bases from V and 9 from J; bases not matched to a gene: 6. Germline V gene sequence: CDR1 SGHVS, CDR2 FQNEAQ. The DNA of the CDR3 is TGTGCCAGCAGCCTCCGACTAGCGGGAACTGAGCAGTTCTTC. Its translation: CASSLRLAGTEQFF. The full variable domain, in which reference TRBV7-8 and TRBJ2-1 provide the parts outside the CDR3, is GAGVSQSPRYKVAKRGQDVALRCDPISGHVSLFWYQQALGQGPEFLTYFQNEAQLDKSGLPSDRFFAERPEGSVSTLKIQRTQQEDSAVYLCASSLRLAGTEQFFGPGTRLTVL.

The chain has TRBV4-1 and TRBJ1-2; D unresolved. The CDR3 consists of 15 residues. The germline CDR1 and CDR2 sequences are MGHRA and YSYEKL. Trimming pared 4 bases from V and 6 bases from J, leaving 18 bases between. CDR3 sequence: CASSPGLLKMDGYTF. As DNA, the CDR3 is TGCGCCAGCAGCCCAGGACTCTTGAAAATGGATGGCTACACCTTC.

The J gene is TRBJ1-5, the V gene TRBV15; D is possibly TRBD1 (6 bases). Germline lookup yields CDR1 LNHNV and CDR2 YYDKDF (reference sequence). With 3 bases removed from V and 6 bases from J, the gap between germline ends came to 9 bases. CDR3 length: 13 amino acids. CDR3 nucleotide sequence: TGTGCCACCAGCAGTACAGGGTCTCAGCCCCAGCATTTT. Its translation is CATSSTGSQPQHF.

The chain has TRBV5-1 and TRBJ2-2; 7 positions agree with TRBD2. The CDR3 is made up of 15 amino acids. The V and J ends lost 0 bases and 1 base, in that order; junction bases with no gene match: 0. CDR1 and CDR2 from the germline V gene are SGHRS and YFSETQ. The CDR3 spells CASSLAGGNTGELFF. CDR3 nucleotides: TGCGCCAGCAGCTTGGCGGGGGGGAACACCGGGGAGCTGTTTTTT. Full variable domain (missing parts from reference TRBV5-1 and TRBJ2-2): KAGVTQTPRYLIKTRGQQVTLSCSPISGHRSVSWYQQTPGQGLQFLFEYFSETQRNKGNFPGRFSGRQFSNSRSEMNVSTLELGDSALYLCASSLAGGNTGELFFGEGSRLTVL.

This chain connects TRBV30 to TRBJ1-2; TRBD1 agrees at 7 bases. This CDR3 region has 15 residues. V lost 3 bases, J lost 5 bases, and 12 bases stayed unmatched. Looked up from germline, CDR1 is GTSNPN and CDR2 is SVGIG (reference sequence). The CDR3 nucleotides read TGTGCCTGGAGCAGGCCGGGACAGTACTATTATGGCTACACCTTC. This translates into CAWSRPGQYYYGYTF. Using reference TRBV30 and TRBJ1-2 for the parts outside the CDR3, the full variable domain is SQTIHQWPATLVQPVGSPLSLECTVEGTSNPNLYWYRQAAGRGLQLLFYSVGIGQISSEVPQNLSASRPQDRQFILSSKKLLLSDSGFYLCAWSRPGQYYYGYTFGSGTRLTVV.

The chain is built from TRBV18 and TRBJ1-4; 10 nucleotides line up with TRBD1. Losses at the gene ends were 3 bases for V and 7 bases for J; bases not matched to a gene: 2. The germline gives CDR1 KGHSH, CDR2 LQKENI. The CDR3 is 14 residues long. CDR3 amino acids: CASSPDRGFEKLFF. CDR3 nucleotide sequence: TGTGCCAGCTCACCGGACAGGGGGTTTGAAAAACTGTTTTTT.

The rearrangement links TRBV19 to TRBJ1-5; 7 bases are shared with TRBD1. This CDR3 contains 16 residues. V shed 1 base, J shed 5 bases, and the junction held 8 bases outside the gene matches. Germline V gene lookup returns CDR1 LNHDA and CDR2 SQIVND (reference sequence). The CDR3 spells CASSIGFAGQYQPQHF. CDR3 in DNA: TGTGCCAGTAGTATAGGGTTTGCGGGACAGTATCAGCCCCAGCATTTT.

The CDR3 DNA sequence: TGCGCCAGCAGCTTATTTGGGACAGGTAACGAGCAGTACTTC. Its protein is CASSLFGTGNEQYF. The chain recombines TRBV5-1 with TRBJ2-7; 8 nucleotides agree with TRBD1. Germline V gives CDR1 SGHRS, CDR2 YFSETQ. This CDR3 spans 14 amino acids. With 2 bases clipped from V and 5 bases from J, the junction kept 6 bases outside the gene matches.

The genes are TRBV5-4 and TRBJ2-3, with TRBD2 identical over 12 bases. The length of the CDR3 is 16 residues. J gave up 5 bases and V 3 bases, and 7 bases lay outside the gene matches. Germline V gene sequence: CDR1 SGHNT, CDR2 YYREEE (reference sequence). The CDR3 DNA reads as TGTGCCAGCAGCTCCGTCCGACTAGCGGGGGTAGATACGCAGTATTTT. Amino acids: CASSSVRLAGVDTQYF.

This clone was picked up one time. The chain carries TRBV9 and TRBJ1-1, with 8 positions matching TRBD1. The CDR3 runs 14 residues. V was clipped by 1 base and J by 3 bases; unmatched bases: 2. Germline CDR1 SGDLS, CDR2 YYNGEE. The CDR3 is CASSVTGGDTEAFF. In DNA, the CDR3 is TGTGCCAGCAGCGTAACAGGGGGTGACACTGAAGCTTTCTTT.

This clone was seen only once. V gene TRBV5-1 combines with J gene TRBJ2-7, with TRBD2 identical over 9 bases. This CDR3 comprises 15 residues. From germline, CDR1 is SGHRS and CDR2 YFSETQ. The ends lost 0 bases at V and 2 bases at J; junction bases unmatched: 3. CDR3 sequence reads: CASSLASGVPYEQYF. In DNA, the CDR3 is TGCGCCAGCAGCTTGGCTAGCGGGGTGCCCTACGAGCAGTACTTC.

This clone has just one count. The J gene is TRBJ2-1, the V gene TRBV5-1, with TRBD2 as a possible D gene (6 bases). CDR3 length equals 14 residues. V lost 1 base, J lost 4 bases, and 9 bases lay in between. From germline, CDR1 is SGHRS and CDR2 YFSETQ. CDR3 protein: CASSLSSGYNEQFF. For the CDR3, the DNA is TGCGCCAGCAGCTTGAGTAGCGGATACAATGAGCAGTTCTTC.

On this clone: The junction and the germline gene differ at one end; a read error may be behind it. This chain connects TRBV7-9 to TRBJ1-2, with 9 bases that match TRBD1. This CDR3 comprises 15 residues. Germline V gives CDR1 SEHNR, CDR2 FQNEAQ (reference sequence). As DNA, the CDR3 is TGTTCCAGCAGCTCAACCACAGGGGGCTACTATGGCTACACCTTC. This translates into CSSSSTTGGYYGYTF.

Points on this clone: At one end the junction does not follow the germline gene, possibly because of a read error. The rearrangement links TRBV7-7 to TRBJ2-3; TRBD2 matches at 7 bases. Per the germline V gene, CDR1 is SSHAT and CDR2 is FNYEAQ (reference sequence). This CDR3 has 13 residues. CDR3 protein: CASSLEGTNTQYF. In DNA form, the CDR3 reads TGTGCTAGCAGCTTAGAGGGGACTAATACGCAGTATTTT. The variable domain in full, with the rest retrieved from reference TRBV7-7 and TRBJ2-3, is GAGVSQSPRYKVTKRGQDVTLRCDPISSHATLYWYQQALGQGPEFLTYFNYEAQPDKSGLPSDRFSAERPEGSISTLTIQRTEQRDSAMYRCASSLEGTNTQYFGPGTRLTVL.

This clone has more than one count but fewer than ten. The chain has TRBV10-2 and TRBJ2-3; 7 nucleotides line up with TRBD1. CDR3 length: 15 amino acids. Losses at the gene ends were 2 bases for V and 4 bases for J; bases not matched to a gene: 6. From germline, CDR1 is WSHSY and CDR2 SAAADI. CDR3: CASSEDRVGADTQYF. The CDR3, as DNA: TGCGCCAGCAGTGAGGACAGGGTTGGGGCAGATACGCAGTATTTT.